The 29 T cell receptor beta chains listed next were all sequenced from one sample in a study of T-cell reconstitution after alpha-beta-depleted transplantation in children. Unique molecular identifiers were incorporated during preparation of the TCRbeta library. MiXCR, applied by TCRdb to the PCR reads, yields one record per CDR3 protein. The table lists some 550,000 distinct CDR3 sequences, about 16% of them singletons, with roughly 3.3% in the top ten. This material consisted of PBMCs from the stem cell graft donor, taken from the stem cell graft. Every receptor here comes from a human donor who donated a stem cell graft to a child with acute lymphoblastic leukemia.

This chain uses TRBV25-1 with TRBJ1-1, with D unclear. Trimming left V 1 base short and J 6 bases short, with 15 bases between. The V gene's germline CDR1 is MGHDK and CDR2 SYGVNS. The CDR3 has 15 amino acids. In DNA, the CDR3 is TGTGCCAGCAGTGAATCGGGGAAGTTGATTCCTGAAGCTTTCTTT. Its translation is CASSESGKLIPEAFF.

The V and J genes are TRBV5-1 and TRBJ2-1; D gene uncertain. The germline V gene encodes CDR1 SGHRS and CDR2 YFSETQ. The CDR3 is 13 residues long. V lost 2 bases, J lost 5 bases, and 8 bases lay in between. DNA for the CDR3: TGCGCCAGCAGCTTTCGGGCAGACAATGAGCAGTTCTTC. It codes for CASSFRADNEQFF.

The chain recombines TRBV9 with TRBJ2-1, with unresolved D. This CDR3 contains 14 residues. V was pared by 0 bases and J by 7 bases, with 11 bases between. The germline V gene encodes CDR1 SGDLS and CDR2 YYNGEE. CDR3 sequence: CASSVGVPWNEQFF. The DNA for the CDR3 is TGTGCCAGCAGCGTAGGCGTACCGTGGAATGAGCAGTTCTTC.

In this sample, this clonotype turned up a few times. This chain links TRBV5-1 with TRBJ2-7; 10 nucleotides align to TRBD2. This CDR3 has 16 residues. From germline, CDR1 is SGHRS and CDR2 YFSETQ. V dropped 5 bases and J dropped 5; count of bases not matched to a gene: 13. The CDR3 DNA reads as TGCGCCAGCAGACTAACCCTAGCGGGAGTCTACAACGAGCAGTACTTC. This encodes CASRLTLAGVYNEQYF.

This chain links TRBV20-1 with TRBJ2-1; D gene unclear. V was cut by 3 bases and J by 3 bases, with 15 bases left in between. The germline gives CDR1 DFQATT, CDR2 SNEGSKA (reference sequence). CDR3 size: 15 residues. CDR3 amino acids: CSARKGIKVYNEQFF. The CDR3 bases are TGCAGTGCTAGGAAAGGGATAAAAGTCTACAATGAGCAGTTCTTC.

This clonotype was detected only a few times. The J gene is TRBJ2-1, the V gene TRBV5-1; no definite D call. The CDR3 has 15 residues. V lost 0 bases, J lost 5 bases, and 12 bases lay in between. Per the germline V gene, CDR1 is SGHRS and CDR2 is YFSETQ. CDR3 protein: CASSLVREGHNEQFF. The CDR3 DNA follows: TGCGCCAGCAGCTTGGTAAGGGAAGGCCACAATGAGCAGTTCTTC.

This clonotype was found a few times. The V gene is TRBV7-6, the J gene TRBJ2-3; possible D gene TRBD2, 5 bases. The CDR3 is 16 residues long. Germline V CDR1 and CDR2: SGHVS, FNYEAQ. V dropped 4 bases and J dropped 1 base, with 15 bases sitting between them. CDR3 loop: CASSSRELARTDTQYF. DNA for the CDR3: TGTGCCAGCAGCTCTAGAGAGCTAGCTCGCACAGATACGCAGTATTTT.

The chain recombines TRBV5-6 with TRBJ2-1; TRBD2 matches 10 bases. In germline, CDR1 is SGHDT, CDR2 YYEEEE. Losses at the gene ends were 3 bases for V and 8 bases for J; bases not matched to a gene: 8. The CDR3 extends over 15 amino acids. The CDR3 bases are TGTGCCAGCAGCTCCACTAGCGGGATACGCCATGAGCAGTTCTTC. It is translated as CASSSTSGIRHEQFF. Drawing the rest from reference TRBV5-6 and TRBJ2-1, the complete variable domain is DAGVTQSPTHLIKTRGQQVTLRCSPKSGHDTVSWYQQALGQGPQFIFQYYEEEERQRGNFPDRFSGHQFPNYSSELNVNALLLGDSALYLCASSSTSGIRHEQFFGPGTRLTVL.

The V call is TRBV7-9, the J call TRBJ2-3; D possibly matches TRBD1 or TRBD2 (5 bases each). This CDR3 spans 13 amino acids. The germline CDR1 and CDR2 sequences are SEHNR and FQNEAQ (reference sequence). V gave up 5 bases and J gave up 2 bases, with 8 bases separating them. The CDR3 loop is CASSRDLTDTQYF. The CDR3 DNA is TGTGCCAGCAGCCGGGACCTCACAGATACGCAGTATTTT.

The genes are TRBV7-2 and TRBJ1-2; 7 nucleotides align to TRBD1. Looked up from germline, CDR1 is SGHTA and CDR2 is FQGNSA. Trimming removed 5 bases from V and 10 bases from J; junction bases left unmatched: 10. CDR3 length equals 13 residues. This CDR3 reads CASSIRDSLFYTF. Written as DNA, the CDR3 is TGTGCCAGCAGCATCCGGGACAGCCTTTTCTACACCTTC. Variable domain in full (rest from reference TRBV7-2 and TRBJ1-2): GAGVSQSPSNKVTEKGKDVELRCDPISGHTALYWYRQSLGQGLEFLIYFQGNSAPDKSGLPSDRFSAERTGGSVSTLTIQRTQQEDSAVYLCASSIRDSLFYTFGSGTRLTVV.

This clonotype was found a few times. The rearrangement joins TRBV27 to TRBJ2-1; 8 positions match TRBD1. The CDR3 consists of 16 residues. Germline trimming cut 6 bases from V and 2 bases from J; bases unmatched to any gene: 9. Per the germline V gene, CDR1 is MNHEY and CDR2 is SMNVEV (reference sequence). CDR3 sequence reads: CASSFIGQGPYNEQFF. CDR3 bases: TGTGCCAGCAGCTTTATAGGACAGGGACCCTACAATGAGCAGTTCTTC.

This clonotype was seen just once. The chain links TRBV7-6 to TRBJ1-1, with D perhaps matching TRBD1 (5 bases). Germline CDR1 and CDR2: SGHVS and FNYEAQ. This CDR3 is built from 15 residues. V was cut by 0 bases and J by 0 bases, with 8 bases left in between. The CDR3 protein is CASSLARQLNTEAFF. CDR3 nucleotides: TGTGCCAGCAGCTTAGCGCGACAGCTGAACACTGAAGCTTTCTTT.

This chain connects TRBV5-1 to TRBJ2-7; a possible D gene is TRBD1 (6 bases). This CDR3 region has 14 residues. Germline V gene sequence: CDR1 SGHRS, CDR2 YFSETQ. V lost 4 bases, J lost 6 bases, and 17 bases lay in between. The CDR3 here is CASSVTGSIGEQYF. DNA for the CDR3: TGCGCCAGCAGCGTCACAGGGAGTATTGGCGAGCAGTACTTC.

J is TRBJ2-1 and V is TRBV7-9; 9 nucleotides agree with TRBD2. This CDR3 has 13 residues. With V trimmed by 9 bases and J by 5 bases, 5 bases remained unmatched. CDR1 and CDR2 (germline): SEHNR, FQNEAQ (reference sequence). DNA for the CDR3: TGTGCCAGGCGGGCTAGCGGGGACAATGAGCAGTTCTTC. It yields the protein CARRASGDNEQFF.

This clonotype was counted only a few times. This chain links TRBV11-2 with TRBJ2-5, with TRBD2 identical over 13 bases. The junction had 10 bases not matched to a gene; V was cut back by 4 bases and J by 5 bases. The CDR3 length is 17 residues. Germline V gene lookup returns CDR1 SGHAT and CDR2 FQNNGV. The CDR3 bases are TGTGCCAGCAGCTCCCCCACTAGCGGGAGGGCCCGGGAGACCCAGTACTTC. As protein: CASSSPTSGRARETQYF.

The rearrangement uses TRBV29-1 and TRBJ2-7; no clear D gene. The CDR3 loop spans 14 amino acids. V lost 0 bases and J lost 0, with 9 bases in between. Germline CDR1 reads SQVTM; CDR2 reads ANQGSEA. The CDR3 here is CSVEDEDGSYEQYF. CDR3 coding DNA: TGCAGCGTTGAAGACGAAGACGGCTCCTACGAGCAGTACTTC.

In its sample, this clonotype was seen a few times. This CDR3 is CASSQGLTSGLTDTQYF. DNA of the CDR3: TGTGCCAGCAGCCAAGGCCTGACTAGCGGTTTGACAGATACGCAGTATTTT. This sequence joins TRBV3-1 and TRBJ2-3; TRBD2 aligns across 9 bases. CDR3 length: 17 residues. CDR1 LGHDT and CDR2 YNNKEL come from the germline V gene (reference sequence). The J segment lost 3 bases and the V segment lost 1 base, leaving 8 bases of the junction unmatched.

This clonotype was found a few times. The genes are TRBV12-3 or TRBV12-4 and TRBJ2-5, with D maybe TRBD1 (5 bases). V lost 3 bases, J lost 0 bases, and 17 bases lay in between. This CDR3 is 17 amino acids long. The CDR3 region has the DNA TGTGCCAGCAGTTTTCCCCCTAGTCAGGACAACCAAGAGACCCAGTACTTC. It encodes CASSFPPSQDNQETQYF.

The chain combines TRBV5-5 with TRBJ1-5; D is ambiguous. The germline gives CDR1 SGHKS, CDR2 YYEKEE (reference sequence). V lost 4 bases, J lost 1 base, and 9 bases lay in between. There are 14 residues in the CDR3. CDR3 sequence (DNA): TGTGCCAGCAGCAGAGTTTACAGCAATCAGCCCCAGCATTTT. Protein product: CASSRVYSNQPQHF.

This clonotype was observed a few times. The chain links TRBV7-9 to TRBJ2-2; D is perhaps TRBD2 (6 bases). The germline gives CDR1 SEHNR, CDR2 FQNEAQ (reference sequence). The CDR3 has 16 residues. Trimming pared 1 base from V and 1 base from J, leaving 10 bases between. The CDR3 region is CASSLVSRGNTGELFF. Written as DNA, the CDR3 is TGTGCCAGCAGCTTAGTGTCGCGGGGGAACACCGGGGAGCTGTTTTTT. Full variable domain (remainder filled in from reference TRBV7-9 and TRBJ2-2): DTGVSQNPRHKITKRGQNVTFRCDPISEHNRLYWYRQTLGQGPEFLTYFQNEAQLEKSRLLSDRFSAERPKGSFSTLEIQRTEQGDSAMYLCASSLVSRGNTGELFFGEGSRLTVL.

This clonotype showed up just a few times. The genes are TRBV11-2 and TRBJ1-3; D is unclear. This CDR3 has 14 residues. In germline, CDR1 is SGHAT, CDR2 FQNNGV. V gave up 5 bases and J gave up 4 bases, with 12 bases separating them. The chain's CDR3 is CASSGSGRGNTIYF. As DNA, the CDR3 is TGTGCCAGCAGCGGGTCCGGGCGGGGAAACACCATATATTTT.

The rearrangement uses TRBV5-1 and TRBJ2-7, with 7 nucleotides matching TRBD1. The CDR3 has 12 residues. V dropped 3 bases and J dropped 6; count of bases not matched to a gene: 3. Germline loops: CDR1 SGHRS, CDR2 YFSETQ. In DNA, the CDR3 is TGCGCCAGCAGCTGGACAGGCGCCGAGCAGTACTTC. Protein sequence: CASSWTGAEQYF.

This CDR3 reads CASSLGWENYGYTF. The CDR3 DNA follows: TGTGCCAGCAGCTTAGGTTGGGAGAACTATGGCTACACCTTC. The rearrangement joins TRBV7-8 to TRBJ1-2; no clear D gene. Germline CDR1 is SGHVS and CDR2 is FQNEAQ. CDR3 size: 14 residues. V dropped 1 base and J dropped 2 bases, with 8 bases sitting between them.

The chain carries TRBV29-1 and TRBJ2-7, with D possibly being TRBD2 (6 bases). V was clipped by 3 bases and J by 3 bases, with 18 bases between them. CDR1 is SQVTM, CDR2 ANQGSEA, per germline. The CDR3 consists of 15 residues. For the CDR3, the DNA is TGCAGCGTTGAGGATGGGACTCACCCTAGCTACGAGCAGTACTTC. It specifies CSVEDGTHPSYEQYF.

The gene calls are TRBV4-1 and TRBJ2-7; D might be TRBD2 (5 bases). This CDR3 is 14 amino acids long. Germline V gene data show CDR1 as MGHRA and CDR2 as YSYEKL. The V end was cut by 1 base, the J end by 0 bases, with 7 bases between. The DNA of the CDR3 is TGCGCCAGCAGCCAAGGAGCGGACTCCTACGAGCAGTACTTC. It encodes CASSQGADSYEQYF.

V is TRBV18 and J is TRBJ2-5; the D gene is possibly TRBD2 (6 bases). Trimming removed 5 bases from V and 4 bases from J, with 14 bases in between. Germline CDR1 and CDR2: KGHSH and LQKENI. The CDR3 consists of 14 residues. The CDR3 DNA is TGTGCCAGCTCAGGAGGGAGTGTGAGAGAGACCCAGTACTTC. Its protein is CASSGGSVRETQYF.

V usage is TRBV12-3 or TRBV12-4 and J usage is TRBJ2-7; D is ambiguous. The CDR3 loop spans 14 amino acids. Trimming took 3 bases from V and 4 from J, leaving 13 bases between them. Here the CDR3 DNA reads TGTGCCAGCAGTTTCGCCCCTTCTAAATACGAGCAGTACTTC. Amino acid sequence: CASSFAPSKYEQYF.

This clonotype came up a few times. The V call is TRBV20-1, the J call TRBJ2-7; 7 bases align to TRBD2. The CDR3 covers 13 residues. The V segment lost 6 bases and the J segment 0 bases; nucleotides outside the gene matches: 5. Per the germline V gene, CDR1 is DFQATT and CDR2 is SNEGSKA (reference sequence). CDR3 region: CSAGRVDSYEQYF. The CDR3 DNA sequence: TGCAGTGCAGGGAGGGTAGACTCCTACGAGCAGTACTTC.

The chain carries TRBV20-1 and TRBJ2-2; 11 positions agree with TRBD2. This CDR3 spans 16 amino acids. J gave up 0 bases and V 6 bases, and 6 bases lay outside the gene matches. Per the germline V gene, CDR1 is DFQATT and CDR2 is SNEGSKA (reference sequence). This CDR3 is CSAPTSGRANTGELFF. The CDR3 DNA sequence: TGCAGTGCACCTACTAGCGGGAGAGCGAACACCGGGGAGCTGTTTTTT.